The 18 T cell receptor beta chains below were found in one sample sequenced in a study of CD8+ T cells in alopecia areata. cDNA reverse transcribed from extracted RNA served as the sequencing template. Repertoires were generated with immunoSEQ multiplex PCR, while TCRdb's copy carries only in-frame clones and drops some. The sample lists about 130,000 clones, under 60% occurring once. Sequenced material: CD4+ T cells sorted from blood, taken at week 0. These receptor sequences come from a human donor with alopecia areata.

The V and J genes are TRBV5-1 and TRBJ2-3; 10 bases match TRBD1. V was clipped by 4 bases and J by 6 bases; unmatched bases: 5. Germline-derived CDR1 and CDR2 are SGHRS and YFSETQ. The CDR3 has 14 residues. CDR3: CASSRQGASDTQYF. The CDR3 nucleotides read TGCGCCAGCAGCCGACAGGGGGCGTCGGATACGCAGTATTTT. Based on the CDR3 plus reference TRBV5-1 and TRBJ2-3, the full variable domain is KAGVTQTPRYLIKTRGQQVTLSCSPISGHRSVSWYQQTPGQGLQFLFEYFSETQRNKGNFPGRFSGRQFSNSRSEMNVSTLELGDSALYLCASSRQGASDTQYFGPGTRLTVL.

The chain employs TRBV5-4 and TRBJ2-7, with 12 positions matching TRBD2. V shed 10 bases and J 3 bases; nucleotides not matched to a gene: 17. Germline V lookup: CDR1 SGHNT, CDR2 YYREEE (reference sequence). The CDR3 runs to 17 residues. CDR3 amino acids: CAPFGLAGGRRDYEQYF. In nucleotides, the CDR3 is TGTGCCCCCTTCGGGCTAGCGGGGGGGCGCAGGGACTACGAGCAGTACTTC. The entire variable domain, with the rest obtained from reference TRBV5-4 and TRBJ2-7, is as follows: ETGVTQSPTHLIKTRGQQVTLRCSSQSGHNTVSWYQQALGQGPQFIFQYYREEENGRGNFPPRFSGLQFPNYSSELNVNALELDDSALYLCAPFGLAGGRRDYEQYFGPGTRLTVT.

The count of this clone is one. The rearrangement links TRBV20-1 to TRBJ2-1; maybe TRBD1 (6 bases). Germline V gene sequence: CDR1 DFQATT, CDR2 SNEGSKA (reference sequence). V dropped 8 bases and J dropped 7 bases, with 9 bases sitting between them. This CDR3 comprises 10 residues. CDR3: CSPQGNEQFF. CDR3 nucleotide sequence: TGCAGTCCACAGGGAAATGAGCAGTTCTTC.

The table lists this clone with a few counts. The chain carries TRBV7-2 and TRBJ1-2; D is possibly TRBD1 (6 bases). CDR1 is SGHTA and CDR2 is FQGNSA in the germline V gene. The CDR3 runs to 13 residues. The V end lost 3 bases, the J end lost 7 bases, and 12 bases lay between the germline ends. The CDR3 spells CASSFRTDRGYTF. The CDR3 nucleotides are TGTGCCAGCAGCTTCCGGACAGATCGTGGCTACACCTTC.

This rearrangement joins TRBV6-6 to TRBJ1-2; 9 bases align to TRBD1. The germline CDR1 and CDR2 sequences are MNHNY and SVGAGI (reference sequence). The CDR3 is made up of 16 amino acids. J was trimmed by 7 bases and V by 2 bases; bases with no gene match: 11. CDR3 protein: CASSYGVEGQGGGYTF. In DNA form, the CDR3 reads TGTGCCAGCAGTTACGGCGTGGAGGGACAGGGCGGTGGCTACACCTTC.

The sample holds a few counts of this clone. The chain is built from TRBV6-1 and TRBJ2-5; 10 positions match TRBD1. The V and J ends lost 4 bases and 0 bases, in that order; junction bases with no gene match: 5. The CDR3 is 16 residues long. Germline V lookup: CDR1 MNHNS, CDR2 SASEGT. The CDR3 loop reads CASSADRGTYQETQYF. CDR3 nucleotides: TGTGCCAGCAGTGCGGACAGGGGGACGTACCAAGAGACCCAGTACTTC.

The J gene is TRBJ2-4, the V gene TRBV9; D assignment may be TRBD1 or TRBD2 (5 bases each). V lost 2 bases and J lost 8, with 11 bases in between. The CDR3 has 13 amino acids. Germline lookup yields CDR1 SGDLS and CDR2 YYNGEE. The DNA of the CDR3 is TGTGCCAGCAGCGTGGGACCATCAGACATTCAGTACTTC. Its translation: CASSVGPSDIQYF.

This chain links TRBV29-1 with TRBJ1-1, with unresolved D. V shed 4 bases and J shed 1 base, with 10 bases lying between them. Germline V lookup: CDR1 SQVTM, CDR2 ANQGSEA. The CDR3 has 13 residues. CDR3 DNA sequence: TGCAGCGTTGGACTCTTCCCGAACACTGAAGCTTTCTTT. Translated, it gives CSVGLFPNTEAFF. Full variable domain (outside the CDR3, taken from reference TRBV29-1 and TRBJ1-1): SAVISQKPSRDICQRGTSLTIQCQVDSQVTMMFWYRQQPGQSLTLIATANQGSEATYESGFVIDKFPISRPNLTFSTLTVSNMSPEDSSIYLCSVGLFPNTEAFFGQGTRLTVV.

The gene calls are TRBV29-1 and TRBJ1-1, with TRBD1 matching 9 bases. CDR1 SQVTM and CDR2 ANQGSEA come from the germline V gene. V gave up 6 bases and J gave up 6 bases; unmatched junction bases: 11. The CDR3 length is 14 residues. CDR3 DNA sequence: TGCAGCGTGAGGGACAGGGCACGGAGCGCTGAAGCTTTCTTT. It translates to CSVRDRARSAEAFF.

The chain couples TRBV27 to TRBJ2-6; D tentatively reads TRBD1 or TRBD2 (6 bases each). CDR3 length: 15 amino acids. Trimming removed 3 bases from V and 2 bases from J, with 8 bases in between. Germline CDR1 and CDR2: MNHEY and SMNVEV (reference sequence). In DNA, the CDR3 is TGTGCCAGCAGTTTCGGGGGCGCTGGGGCCAACGTCCTGACTTTC. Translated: CASSFGGAGANVLTF.

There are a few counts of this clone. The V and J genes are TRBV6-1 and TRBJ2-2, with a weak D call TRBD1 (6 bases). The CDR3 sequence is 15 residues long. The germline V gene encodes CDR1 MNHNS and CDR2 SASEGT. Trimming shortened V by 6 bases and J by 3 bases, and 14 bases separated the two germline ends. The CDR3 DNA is TGTGCCAGCAGGGTAGGACAGACCTACACCGGGGAGCTGTTTTTT. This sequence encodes CASRVGQTYTGELFF.

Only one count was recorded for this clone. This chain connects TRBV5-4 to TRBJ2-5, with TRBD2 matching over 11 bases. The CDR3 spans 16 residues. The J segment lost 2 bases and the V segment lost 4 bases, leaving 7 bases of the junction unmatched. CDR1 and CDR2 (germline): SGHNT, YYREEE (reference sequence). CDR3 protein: CASSTVVAGGQETQYF. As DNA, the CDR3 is TGTGCCAGCAGCACTGTGGTAGCGGGGGGGCAAGAGACCCAGTACTTC.

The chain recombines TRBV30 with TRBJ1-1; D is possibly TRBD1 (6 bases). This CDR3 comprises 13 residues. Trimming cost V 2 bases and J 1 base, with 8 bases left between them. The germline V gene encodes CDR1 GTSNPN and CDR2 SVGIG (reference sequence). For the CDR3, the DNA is TGTGCCTGGAGTCGGACAGAGAACACTGAAGCTTTCTTT. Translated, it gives CAWSRTENTEAFF.

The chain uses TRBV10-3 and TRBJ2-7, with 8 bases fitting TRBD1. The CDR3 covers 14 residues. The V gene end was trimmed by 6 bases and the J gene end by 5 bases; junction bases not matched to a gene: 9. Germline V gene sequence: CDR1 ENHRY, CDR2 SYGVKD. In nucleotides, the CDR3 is TGTGCCATCAGCGCGGACAGGGACGGCGACGAGCAGTACTTC. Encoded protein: CAISADRDGDEQYF.

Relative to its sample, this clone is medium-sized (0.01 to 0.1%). The CDR3 spells CAIRSRQDNSPLHF. The CDR3 coding sequence is TGTGCCATCAGGTCGAGACAGGATAATTCACCCCTCCACTTT. This chain connects TRBV10-3 to TRBJ1-6; D might be TRBD1 (6 bases). Trimming shortened V by 6 bases and J by 5 bases, and 11 bases separated the two germline ends. The CDR3 loop spans 14 amino acids. The germline gives CDR1 ENHRY, CDR2 SYGVKD.

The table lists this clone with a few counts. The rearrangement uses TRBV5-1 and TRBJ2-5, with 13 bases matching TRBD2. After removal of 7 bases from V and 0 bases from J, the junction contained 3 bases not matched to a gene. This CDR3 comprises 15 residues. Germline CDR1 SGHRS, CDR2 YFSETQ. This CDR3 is CASAGLAGDQETQYF. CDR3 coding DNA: TGCGCCAGCGCCGGACTAGCGGGGGACCAAGAGACCCAGTACTTC. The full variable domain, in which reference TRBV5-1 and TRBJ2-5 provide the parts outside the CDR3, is KAGVTQTPRYLIKTRGQQVTLSCSPISGHRSVSWYQQTPGQGLQFLFEYFSETQRNKGNFPGRFSGRQFSNSRSEMNVSTLELGDSALYLCASAGLAGDQETQYFGPGTRLLVL.

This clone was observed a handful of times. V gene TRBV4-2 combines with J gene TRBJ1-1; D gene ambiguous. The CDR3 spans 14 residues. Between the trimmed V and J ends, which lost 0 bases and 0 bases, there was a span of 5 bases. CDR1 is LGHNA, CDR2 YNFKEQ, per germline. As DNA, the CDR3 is TGTGCCAGCAGCCAAGATCGGGTGAACACTGAAGCTTTCTTT. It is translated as CASSQDRVNTEAFF.

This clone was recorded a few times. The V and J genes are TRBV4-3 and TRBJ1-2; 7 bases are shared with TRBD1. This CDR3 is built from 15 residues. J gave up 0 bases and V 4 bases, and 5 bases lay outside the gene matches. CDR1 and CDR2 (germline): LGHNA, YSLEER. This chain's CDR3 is CASSLAGTANYGYTF. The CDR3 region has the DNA TGCGCCAGCAGCCTTGCCGGGACAGCTAACTATGGCTACACCTTC.